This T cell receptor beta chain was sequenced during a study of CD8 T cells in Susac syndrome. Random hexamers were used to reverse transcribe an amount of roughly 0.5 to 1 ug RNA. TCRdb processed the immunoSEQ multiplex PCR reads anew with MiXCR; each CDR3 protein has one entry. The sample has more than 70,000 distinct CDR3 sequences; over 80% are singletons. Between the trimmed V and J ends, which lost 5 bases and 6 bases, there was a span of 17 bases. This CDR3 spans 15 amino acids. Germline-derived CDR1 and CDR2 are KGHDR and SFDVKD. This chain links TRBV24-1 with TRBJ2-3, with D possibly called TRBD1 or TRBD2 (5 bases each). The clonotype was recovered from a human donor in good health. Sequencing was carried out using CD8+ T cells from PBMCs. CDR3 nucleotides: TGTGCCACCAGTGGGCCGGGGCCTAGAGGCGATACGCAGTATTTT. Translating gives CATSGPGPRGDTQYF.